Following are 21 T cell receptor beta chains from one sample sequenced in a study of T cell therapy after organ transplantation. Libraries were prepared by immunoSEQ multiplex PCR; TCRdb keeps only in-frame clonotypes and omits some of them. The data contain about 15,000 clones, 85% of them singletons. The time point: 20-29 weeks after completion of therapy. These receptors lack a known antigen. This specimen was CD8+ T cells from blood, taken after autologous CMV-specific T cell therapy. The receptors derive from a human patient who had received a solid organ transplant and had CMV disease. Some T cells may have come from the graft donor.

The chain couples TRBV11-2 to TRBJ2-1, with D perhaps matching TRBD2 (5 bases). Germline V gene sequence: CDR1 SGHAT, CDR2 FQNNGV. Trimming shortened V by 5 bases and J by 0 bases, and 11 bases separated the two germline ends. The CDR3 is made up of 15 amino acids. CDR3 nucleotide sequence: TGTGCCAGCAGCGAAGACTACCTCTCCTACAATGAGCAGTTCTTC. Amino acids: CASSEDYLSYNEQFF.

The chain couples TRBV6-1 to TRBJ2-6; the D is unclear. Germline V CDR1 and CDR2: MNHNS, SASEGT. V lost 6 bases and J lost 0, with 9 bases in between. The CDR3 runs 15 residues. CDR3 DNA: TGTGCCAGCAGCCACGGTAGCTCTGGGGCCAACGTCCTGACTTTC. Protein product: CASSHGSSGANVLTF.

The chain recombines TRBV4-1 with TRBJ2-7; tentatively, D is TRBD1 (5 bases). The germline V and J ends were trimmed by 1 base and 3 bases, with 13 bases remaining between them. From germline, CDR1 is MGHRA and CDR2 YSYEKL. The CDR3 length is 15 residues. The CDR3 DNA follows: TGCGCCAGCAGCCAAGGGTCAGGGTACTACTACGAGCAGTACTTC. Amino acids: CASSQGSGYYYEQYF.

The gene calls are TRBV4-1 and TRBJ1-1; 12 nucleotides agree with TRBD1. This CDR3 contains 14 residues. Germline values: CDR1 MGHRA, CDR2 YSYEKL. V lost 4 bases, J lost 11 bases, and 8 bases stayed unmatched. The CDR3 region is CASSRMGQGAPAFF. CDR3 DNA: TGCGCCAGCAGCCGGATGGGACAGGGGGCTCCCGCTTTCTTT.

The chain carries TRBV5-8 and TRBJ2-7; the D is unclear. The CDR3 consists of 14 residues. V shed 6 bases and J shed 0 bases, with 13 bases lying between them. Looked up from germline, CDR1 is SGHTS and CDR2 is YDEGEE. CDR3 DNA sequence: TGTGCCAGCACCACCCGCGCGTCCTCCTACGAGCAGTACTTC. Amino acid sequence: CASTTRASSYEQYF.

Regarding this clone: A much larger clone differs from this one at a single base, so this may be a read error. The sample holds other DNA sequences that translate to the same CDR3. This rearrangement joins TRBV5-4 to TRBJ1-2; possibly TRBD1 for D (5 bases). This CDR3 is 14 amino acids long. Germline assignment: CDR1 SGHNT and CDR2 YYREEE (reference sequence). CDR3 loop: CASSHFEGISGYTF. Written as DNA, the CDR3 is TGTGCCAGCAGCCACTTCGAGGGGATAAGTGGCTACACCTTT.

This chain connects TRBV6-5 to TRBJ2-7; weak D call: TRBD2 (6 bases). The V gene's germline CDR1 is MNHEY and CDR2 SVGAGI. With 2 bases removed from V and 9 bases from J, the gap between germline ends came to 20 bases. The length of the CDR3 is 15 residues. As DNA, the CDR3 is TGTGCCAGCAGTTACCTGAACGCGGGGCCGGAGGGGCAGTACTTC. Protein sequence: CASSYLNAGPEGQYF.

V is TRBV19 and J is TRBJ1-1; tentatively, D is TRBD1 (6 bases). CDR1 and CDR2 (germline): LNHDA, SQIVND (reference sequence). V was cut by 2 bases and J by 4 bases, with 20 bases left in between. The CDR3 has 17 amino acids. The CDR3 here is CASSILQGREEVTEAFF. Written as DNA, the CDR3 is TGTGCCAGTAGTATACTCCAGGGGAGGGAAGAGGTCACTGAAGCTTTCTTT.

This clone was seen only once. The rearrangement joins TRBV27 to TRBJ2-1; 12 bases are shared with TRBD2. There are 15 residues in the CDR3. The germline V gene encodes CDR1 MNHEY and CDR2 SMNVEV (reference sequence). V trimming: 6 bases; J trimming: 7 bases; junction bases outside the gene matches: 7. Here the CDR3 reads CASSFGTSGWNEQFF. The CDR3 DNA sequence: TGTGCCAGCAGCTTCGGGACTAGCGGGTGGAATGAGCAGTTCTTC.

This chain connects TRBV11-2 to TRBJ2-7; D is unresolved. Looked up from germline, CDR1 is SGHAT and CDR2 is FQNNGV. V lost 1 base and J 6 bases, leaving 10 bases between the germline ends. The CDR3 runs to 13 residues. The DNA for the CDR3 is TGTGCCAGCAGCTTAGGACCCTCGGCCGAGCAGTACTTC. Translating gives CASSLGPSAEQYF.

This clone was observed once. The V and J genes are TRBV19 and TRBJ2-7; 9 bases align to TRBD2. Per the germline V gene, CDR1 is LNHDA and CDR2 is SQIVND (reference sequence). The junction had 6 bases not matched to a gene; V was cut back by 2 bases and J by 1 base. The CDR3 sequence is 16 residues long. The CDR3 here is CASSIRLAANSYEQYF. CDR3 DNA: TGTGCCAGTAGTATAAGACTAGCGGCCAATTCCTACGAGCAGTACTTC.

V gene TRBV5-6 combines with J gene TRBJ1-3, with a weak D call TRBD1 (5 bases). V was clipped by 0 bases and J by 0 bases, with 10 bases between them. The CDR3 sequence is 16 residues long. Germline lookup yields CDR1 SGHDT and CDR2 YYEEEE. CDR3 sequence reads: CASSLAPGHSGNTIYF. The CDR3 nucleotides read TGTGCCAGCAGCTTGGCCCCAGGGCACTCTGGAAACACCATATATTTT.

The chain combines TRBV7-9 with TRBJ1-2; D is uncertain. V was trimmed by 4 bases and J by 5 bases, leaving 14 bases between them. The germline CDR1 and CDR2 sequences are SEHNR and FQNEAQ (reference sequence). The CDR3 consists of 14 residues. The CDR3, as DNA: TGTGCCAGCAGCTCTGGGCAACCCCCTTATGGCTACACCTTC. It specifies CASSSGQPPYGYTF.

The V call is TRBV15, the J call TRBJ1-5; a possible D gene is TRBD1 (5 bases). The germline CDR1 and CDR2 sequences are LNHNV and YYDKDF (reference sequence). The CDR3 covers 15 residues. Trimming removed 4 bases at V and 3 bases at J, with 13 bases between. This chain's CDR3 is CATSITGTFNQPQHF. CDR3 coding DNA: TGTGCCACCAGCATTACCGGGACCTTCAATCAGCCCCAGCATTTT.

The chain is built from TRBV7-9 and TRBJ1-4; 7 nucleotides match TRBD1. There are 17 residues in the CDR3. Germline lookup yields CDR1 SEHNR and CDR2 FQNEAQ (reference sequence). V was pared by 2 bases and J by 4 bases, with 10 bases of the junction left unmatched. CDR3 nucleotides: TGTGCCAGCAGCTTATCCTTCGGACAGGTCATTAATGAAAAACTGTTTTTT. This translates into CASSLSFGQVINEKLFF.

J is TRBJ1-1 and V is TRBV7-8, with 8 bases aligning to TRBD1. The V gene end was trimmed by 5 bases and the J gene end by 4 bases; junction bases not matched to a gene: 3. CDR3 length: 13 amino acids. CDR1 SGHVS and CDR2 FQNEAQ come from the germline V gene. CDR3 sequence reads: CASSPGGGTEAFF. CDR3 sequence (DNA): TGTGCCAGCAGCCCAGGGGGCGGCACTGAAGCTTTCTTT. Full variable domain (remainder filled in from reference TRBV7-8 and TRBJ1-1): GAGVSQSPRYKVAKRGQDVALRCDPISGHVSLFWYQQALGQGPEFLTYFQNEAQLDKSGLPSDRFFAERPEGSVSTLKIQRTQQEDSAVYLCASSPGGGTEAFFGQGTRLTVV.

The gene calls are TRBV11-3 and TRBJ2-7; TRBD2 is a possible D gene (5 bases). The V gene lost 0 bases and the J gene lost 3 bases, with 12 bases spanning the gap. Germline CDR1 SGHNT, CDR2 YENEEA. The CDR3 covers 15 residues. The CDR3 sequence is CASSLDGEADYEQYF. The CDR3 DNA reads TGTGCCAGCAGCTTAGATGGGGAAGCGGACTACGAGCAGTACTTC.

V and J are TRBV11-3 and TRBJ2-3; D gene uncertain. The germline CDR1 and CDR2 sequences are SGHNT and YENEEA. Deletions cut 5 bases from V and 4 bases from J, with 10 bases between. The CDR3 totals 13 residues. CDR3 DNA: TGTGCCAGCAGCCTGGGGTCTGCAGATACGCAGTATTTT. Translation gives CASSLGSADTQYF.

The chain couples TRBV29-1 to TRBJ1-1; TRBD1 is a possible D gene (6 bases). Germline CDR1 SQVTM, CDR2 ANQGSEA. The CDR3 is made up of 14 amino acids. V was cut by 5 bases and J by 1 base, with 14 bases left in between. The CDR3 here is CSVQGSPQNTEAFF. The CDR3 nucleotides are TGCAGCGTTCAGGGGTCTCCCCAGAACACTGAAGCTTTCTTT. Supplemented by reference TRBV29-1 and TRBJ1-1, the full variable domain reads SAVISQKPSRDICQRGTSLTIQCQVDSQVTMMFWYRQQPGQSLTLIATANQGSEATYESGFVIDKFPISRPNLTFSTLTVSNMSPEDSSIYLCSVQGSPQNTEAFFGQGTRLTVV.

V and J are TRBV5-6 and TRBJ2-7; either TRBD1 or TRBD2 may supply D (5 bases each). Germline-derived CDR1 and CDR2 are SGHDT and YYEEEE. CDR3 length: 15 amino acids. The ends were cut back, 4 bases at V and 0 bases at J, with 14 bases in the middle. Written as DNA, the CDR3 is TGTGCCAGCAGCCCGCTCGGGACCAGCTCCTACGAGCAGTACTTC. It is translated as CASSPLGTSSYEQYF.

This clone was picked up a small number of times. V is TRBV7-8 and J is TRBJ2-5; D might be TRBD2 (6 bases). The CDR3 has 17 residues. The V end was cut by 4 bases, the J end by 3 bases, with 21 bases between. Germline CDR1 reads SGHVS; CDR2 reads FQNEAQ. This CDR3 reads CASSYPFRGRGEETQYF. The CDR3 region has the DNA TGTGCCAGCAGCTACCCCTTTCGGGGGAGAGGGGAAGAGACCCAGTACTTC.